Reported below is one T cell receptor (beta chain). Its specificity is unknown. Reverse transcription of extracted RNA yielded cDNA, which provided the sequencing template. The assay was immunoSEQ multiplex PCR, and TCRdb's table has in-frame clones only and misses some. The data show 130,000 or so clones, with roughly 50% seen just once and roughly 10% held by the top ten. The data stem from a study of CD8+ T cells in alopecia areata. J was trimmed by 4 bases and V by 5 bases; bases with no gene match: 10. CDR1 SEHNR and CDR2 FQNEAQ come from the germline V gene (reference sequence). The CDR3 loop spans 15 amino acids. Whole-study results and caveats: Scalp specimens additionally yield sequences from normal skin's resident alphabeta T cells. Normal scalp had lower clonality than lesional scalp, with alopecia totalis/universalis lesions showing this most strongly. Patients showed less clear TCR sequence sharing than mice, possibly partly because of HLA diversity.

This chain connects TRBV7-9 to TRBJ1-1; TRBD1 aligns across 7 bases. Input material: NKG2D-low CD8+ T cells sorted from blood. The TCR was taken from a human donor with alopecia areata. CDR3 region: CASSPLWTGATEAFF. CDR3 sequence (DNA): TGTGCCAGCAGCCCCCTCTGGACAGGAGCCACTGAAGCTTTCTTT.